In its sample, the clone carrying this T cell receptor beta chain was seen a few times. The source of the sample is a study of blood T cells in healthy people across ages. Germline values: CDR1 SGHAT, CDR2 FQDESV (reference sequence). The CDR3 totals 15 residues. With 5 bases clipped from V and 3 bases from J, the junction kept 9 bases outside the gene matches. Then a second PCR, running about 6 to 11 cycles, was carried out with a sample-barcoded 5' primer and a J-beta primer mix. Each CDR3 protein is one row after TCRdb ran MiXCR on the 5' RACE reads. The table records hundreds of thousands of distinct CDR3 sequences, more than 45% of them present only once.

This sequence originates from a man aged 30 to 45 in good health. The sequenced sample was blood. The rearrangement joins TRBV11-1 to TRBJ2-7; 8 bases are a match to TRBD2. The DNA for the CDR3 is TGTGCCAGCAGCCGAGAAGCGGGAGAGTTCTACGAGCAGTACTTC. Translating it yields CASSREAGEFYEQYF.